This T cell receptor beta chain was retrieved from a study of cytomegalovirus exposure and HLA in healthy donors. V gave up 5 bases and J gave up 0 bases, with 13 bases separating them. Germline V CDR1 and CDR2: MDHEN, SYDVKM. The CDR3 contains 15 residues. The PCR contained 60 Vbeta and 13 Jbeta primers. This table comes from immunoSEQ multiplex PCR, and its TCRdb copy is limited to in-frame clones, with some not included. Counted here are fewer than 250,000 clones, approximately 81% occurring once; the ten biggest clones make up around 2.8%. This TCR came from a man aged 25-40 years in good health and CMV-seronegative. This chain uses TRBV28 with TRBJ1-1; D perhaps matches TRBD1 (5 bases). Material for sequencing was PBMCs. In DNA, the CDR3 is TGTGCCAGCAGTCTAATCAGGGCCCTGAACACTGAAGCTTTCTTT. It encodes CASSLIRALNTEAFF.